A selection of T cell receptor beta chains follows, all from one sample in a study of CD8+CD57+ T cells in acquired aplastic anemia. TCRdb recomputed calls from the reads with MiXCR, one row per CDR3 protein. Of some 220,000 distinct CDR3 sequences in the sample, 34% were seen once. Sequencing was performed on sorted CD4+, CD8+, or CD8+CD57+ T cells (not recorded which) from PBMCs. These receptors were taken from a human donor in good health, serving as a control. The CDR3 runs from the conserved cysteine through the conserved F or W. A D gene is named only where the DNA matches it firmly. Not all rows give a size; the values are once, few, many and, for expanded clones, a class.

J | size | D | V | CDR3 | DNA
TRBJ2-3 | many | . | TRBV10-3 | CAISGGGGRTDTQYF | TGTGCCATCAGTGGCGGAGGGGGAAGAACAGATACGCAGTATTTT
TRBJ2-1 | . | TRBD2 | TRBV5-1 | CASSLDAGGNEQFF | TGCGCCAGCAGCTTGGATGCGGGGGGGAATGAGCAGTTCTTC
TRBJ2-7 | . | TRBD2 | TRBV24-1 | CATSDLTSGDDYEQYF | TGTGCCACCAGTGATTTGACCAGCGGGGATGACTACGAGCAGTACTTC
TRBJ2-1 | many | . | TRBV7-3 | CASSLIPGVQDNEQFF | TGTGCCAGCAGCTTAATCCCGGGGGTACAGGACAATGAGCAGTTCTTC
TRBJ1-3 | few | . | TRBV3-1 | CASSYMSSGNTIYF | TGTGCCAGCAGCTACATGAGCTCTGGAAACACCATATATTTT
TRBJ1-5 | many | TRBD1 | TRBV19 | CASTIDRGDQPQHF | TGTGCCAGTACCATCGACAGGGGCGATCAGCCCCAGCATTTT
TRBJ1-4 | . | . | TRBV7-9 | CASSLASASNEKLFF | TGTGCCAGCAGCTTAGCTTCGGCGAGCAATGAAAAACTGTTTTTT
TRBJ2-3 | . | . | TRBV5-1 | CASSLSGRGRTDTQYF | TGCGCCAGCAGCTTATCCGGGCGGGGGCGCACAGATACGCAGTATTTT
TRBJ1-1 | many | . | TRBV10-3 | CAISEWGENTEAFF | TGTGCCATCAGTGAGTGGGGGGAGAACACTGAAGCTTTCTTT
TRBJ2-7 | medium-sized | TRBD2 | TRBV29-1 | CSVEDRLAGGSYEQYF | TGCAGCGTTGAAGATCGCCTAGCGGGAGGATCCTACGAGCAGTACTTC
TRBJ2-5 | many | TRBD2 | TRBV2 | CASSLAGKYQETQYF | TGTGCCAGCAGCCTAGCGGGGAAATACCAAGAGACCCAGTACTTC
TRBJ2-5 | few | TRBD2 | TRBV5-1 | CASSPIAGGTQETQYF | TGCGCCAGCAGCCCAATAGCGGGGGGGACCCAAGAGACCCAGTACTTC
TRBJ1-1 | many | . | TRBV10-3 | CAIGGPTKYEAFF | TGTGCCATCGGAGGACCCACGAAATATGAAGCTTTCTTT
TRBJ1-2 | many | TRBD1 | TRBV15 | CATSRDRAVGRGVYGYTF | TGTGCCACCAGCAGAGATAGGGCAGTAGGCAGGGGGGTCTATGGCTACACCTTC
TRBJ1-2 | . | TRBD1 | TRBV12-5 | CASGLVRGTASGYTF | TGTGCTAGTGGTTTAGTTCGTGGGACAGCCAGTGGCTACACCTTC
TRBJ2-1 | . | TRBD2 | TRBV11-2 | CASSWTSGGTSYNEQFF | TGTGCCAGCAGCTGGACTAGCGGGGGGACTTCCTACAATGAGCAGTTCTTC
TRBJ1-2 | . | . | TRBV10-3 | CAISESSPTGSDYGYTF | TGTGCCATCAGTGAGTCCAGCCCCACAGGGTCCGACTATGGCTACACCTTC
TRBJ2-3 | . | . | TRBV15 | CATSRSGSGAITDTQYF | TGTGCCACCAGCAGAAGCGGTTCGGGCGCTATCACAGATACGCAGTATTTT
TRBJ1-3 | . | . | TRBV25-1 | CASRLRDNRLHGNTIYF | TGTGCCAGCAGACTCCGGGACAACCGGCTACATGGAAACACCATATATTTT
TRBJ2-3 | many | . | TRBV4-1 | CASRALGVGIDTQYF | TGCGCCAGCAGAGCACTAGGGGTTGGAATTGATACGCAGTATTTT
TRBJ2-1 | many | TRBD2 | TRBV19 | CASSAGLAGGYNEQFF | TGTGCCAGTAGTGCGGGACTAGCGGGAGGGTACAATGAGCAGTTCTTC
TRBJ1-1 | many | . | TRBV9 | CASSVGWTGTEAFF | TGTGCCAGCAGCGTAGGATGGACGGGGACTGAAGCTTTCTTT
TRBJ1-5 | few | TRBD1 | TRBV6-1 | CASSTTGAYGNQPQHF | TGTGCCAGTAGTACGACAGGGGCGTATGGCAATCAGCCCCAGCATTTT
TRBJ1-2 | . | TRBD1 | TRBV30 | CAFSQGNYGYTF | TGTGCCTTTTCACAGGGGAACTATGGCTACACCTTC
TRBJ2-5 | many | . | TRBV24-1 | CATSDGETQYF | TGTGCCACCAGTGATGGAGAGACCCAGTACTTC
TRBJ2-7 | . | TRBD2 | TRBV15 | CATSSLWLAGNSEPYEQYF | TGTGCCACCAGCAGCTTGTGGCTAGCGGGGAACTCGGAACCCTACGAGCAGTACTTC
TRBJ2-7 | many | TRBD2 | TRBV20-1 | CSARPSPGTSGSREQYF | TGCAGTGCTAGACCTTCACCCGGGACTAGCGGGAGTCGGGAGCAGTACTTC
TRBJ2-1 | . | TRBD2 | TRBV6-2/TRBV6-3 | CASSYSGGWTSGGGQFF | TGTGCCAGCAGTTACTCGGGAGGATGGACTAGCGGCGGTGGGCAGTTCTTC
TRBJ1-6 | . | TRBD1 | TRBV30 | CAWRNRGLSYNSPLHF | TGTGCCTGGAGAAACAGGGGCTTGTCCTATAATTCACCCCTCCACTTT
TRBJ1-1 | . | . | TRBV12-3/TRBV12-4 | CASSLFSEAFF | TGTGCCAGCAGTCTTTTCTCTGAAGCTTTCTTC
TRBJ2-7 | . | TRBD1 | TRBV13 | CASSSGTGFGEQYF | TGTGCCAGCAGCTCCGGGACAGGGTTTGGAGAGCAGTACTTC
TRBJ1-2 | . | . | TRBV20-1 | CSARDFGSSRYTF | TGCAGTGCTAGAGATTTTGGCTCGTCCCGCTACACCTTC
TRBJ2-7 | many | TRBD1 | TRBV15 | CATSRDRTGTYEQYF | TGTGCCACCAGCAGAGACAGGACAGGGACTTACGAGCAGTACTTC
TRBJ2-7 | many | . | TRBV6-6 | CASSYSGPAYEQYF | TGTGCCAGCAGTTACTCCGGGCCTGCCTACGAGCAGTACTTC
TRBJ2-3 | many | . | TRBV5-4 | CASSTRRDTDTQYF | TGTGCCAGCAGCACGAGGCGAGACACAGATACGCAGTATTTT
TRBJ2-3 | few | . | TRBV30 | CAWDRTGTDTQYF | TGTGCCTGGGATAGGACAGGCACAGATACGCAGTATTTT
TRBJ2-2 | few | . | TRBV10-3 | CAISELAADTGELFF | TGTGCCATCAGTGAGCTTGCGGCAGACACCGGGGAGCTGTTTTTT
TRBJ1-1 | many | TRBD1 | TRBV5-1 | CASRDRSLNTEAFF | TGCGCCAGCAGGGACAGGAGCTTGAACACTGAAGCTTTCTTT
TRBJ2-3 | . | . | TRBV10-3 | CAISTSDTQYF | TGTGCCATCAGTACATCGGATACGCAGTATTTT
TRBJ2-5 | few | . | TRBV5-1 | CASSRRGAETQYF | TGCGCCAGCAGCCGGCGGGGCGCGGAGACCCAGTACTTC
TRBJ2-3 | many | TRBD1 | TRBV2 | CASMWDSSTDTQYF | TGTGCCAGCATGTGGGACAGCTCCACAGATACGCAGTATTTT
TRBJ2-3 | many | . | TRBV9 | CASSARGQTDTQYF | TGTGCCAGCAGCGCCAGGGGACAAACAGATACGCAGTATTTT
TRBJ1-4 | . | . | TRBV19 | CASSTRQEANEKLFF | TGTGCCAGTAGTACCCGACAGGAAGCTAATGAAAAACTGTTTTTT
TRBJ2-1 | many | . | TRBV15 | CATSREANSYNEQFF | TGTGCCACCAGCAGAGAAGCAAATTCCTACAATGAGCAGTTCTTC
TRBJ2-1 | . | . | TRBV19 | CASSDRGRRNEQFF | TGTGCCAGCAGTGACCGTGGCAGGAGGAATGAGCAGTTCTTC
TRBJ1-1 | . | . | TRBV10-3 | CAISESGVNTEAFF | TGTGCCATCAGTGAGAGTGGGGTAAACACTGAAGCTTTCTTT
TRBJ2-1 | few | TRBD2 | TRBV4-1 | CASSQRLAGEPYNEQFF | TGCGCCAGCAGCCAGCGTCTAGCGGGAGAACCCTACAATGAGCAGTTCTTC